The clone carrying this TCR beta chain showed up many times. These data are taken from a study of T-cell memory formation after mild COVID-19. TCRdb independently ran MiXCR on the 5' RACE reads; one entry per CDR3 protein. The data show some 290,000 distinct CDR3 sequences, with around 15% seen just once and roughly 24% held by the top ten. V shed 4 bases and J shed 0 bases, with 8 bases lying between them. Germline-derived CDR1 and CDR2 are MRHNA and SNTAGT. This CDR3 has 14 residues. This clonotype was sampled from a man aged 18-30 years who had mild COVID-19 (a few samples of this study predate the infection). Cell type and time point are not known. Material: PBMCs or a T cell subset sorted from them (not recorded which). J is TRBJ2-3 and V is TRBV6-4; D remains ambiguous. The CDR3 here is CASSVRASTDTQYF. CDR3 in DNA: TGTGCCAGCAGTGTCCGCGCGAGCACAGATACGCAGTATTTT.